This T cell receptor beta chain originates from a study of blood T cell repertoires in COVID-19. For the study at large: PBMCs, B-cell-depleted T cells, or T cells provided the cDNA or gDNA that made up the material.

The table came from immunoSEQ multiplex PCR; TCRdb's copy has only in-frame clones and leaves some out. This table holds about 19,000 clones, 87% found once. The V and J ends lost 1 base and 6 bases, in that order; junction bases with no gene match: 7. This CDR3 is built from 15 residues. The germline V gene encodes CDR1 SGHNT and CDR2 YYREEE (reference sequence). The V call is TRBV5-4, the J call TRBJ2-3; 8 positions match TRBD1. Material for sequencing was peripheral blood. This sequence originates from a human donor in a cohort sampled during active COVID-19. The donor label of this sample is uncertain. The CDR3 coding sequence is TGTGCCAGCAGCTTGAGTGGGGGACAGGTGGATACGCAGTATTTT. Amino acids: CASSLSGGQVDTQYF.